The 30 T cell receptor beta chains below all came from one sample that was sequenced in a study of OX40 agonist ivuxolimab in advanced cancers. Clones were sequenced by immunoSEQ multiplex PCR, and TCRdb holds only the in-frame ones, with some missing. The sample gives some 80,000 clones, 75% to 90% of which show up once; 2% to 3% is in the top ten. The sample was CD4+ or CD8+ T cells sorted from blood, taken in a trial of the OX40 agonist ivuxolimab. These receptors all stem from an adult with an advanced solid tumor such as melanoma, head and neck, liver or kidney cancer.

This clone has just a few counts. This chain connects TRBV30 to TRBJ1-3, with D possibly TRBD1 on 6 matching bases. Germline CDR1 is GTSNPN and CDR2 is SVGIG (reference sequence). The CDR3 extends over 14 amino acids. V dropped 3 bases and J dropped 7 bases, with 16 bases sitting between them. The CDR3 DNA sequence: TGTGCCTGGAGGTACAGGGTTGTCGGGAACACCATATATTTT. Residues: CAWRYRVVGNTIYF.

The chain is built from TRBV5-6 and TRBJ1-2; possible D gene TRBD1, 6 bases. This CDR3 spans 16 amino acids. V was pared by 0 bases and J by 0 bases, with 12 bases between. Germline loops: CDR1 SGHDT, CDR2 YYEEEE. The CDR3 sequence: CASSLARTDPNYGYTF. The DNA for the CDR3 is TGTGCCAGCAGCTTGGCACGGACAGACCCTAACTATGGCTACACCTTC.

The chain has TRBV7-9 and TRBJ2-7, with TRBD1 as a possible D gene (5 bases). V lost 1 base and J lost 5, with 12 bases in between. This CDR3 is 14 amino acids long. Germline V gene lookup returns CDR1 SEHNR and CDR2 FQNEAQ (reference sequence). The CDR3 is CASSLGGRVDEQYF. As DNA, the CDR3 is TGTGCCAGCAGCTTAGGCGGCAGGGTAGACGAGCAGTACTTC.

The chain combines TRBV19 with TRBJ1-2; 11 bases agree with TRBD1. Germline CDR1 and CDR2: LNHDA and SQIVND (reference sequence). This CDR3 has 17 residues. Trimming at V came to 10 bases and at J to 1 base, leaving 14 bases not matched to a gene. This chain's CDR3 is CATRPTGTGGSNYGYTF. CDR3 nucleotides: TGTGCCACCCGACCCACCGGGACAGGGGGTAGTAACTATGGCTACACCTTC.

This rearrangement joins TRBV6-1 to TRBJ1-1, with TRBD1 identical over 9 bases. The CDR3 is 12 amino acids. V lost 4 bases, J lost 10 bases, and 4 bases stayed unmatched. Germline CDR1 MNHNS, CDR2 SASEGT. CDR3 DNA sequence: TGTGCCAGCAGTGCTGGGACAGGGAGAGCTTTCTTT. The encoded protein is CASSAGTGRAFF.

The chain recombines TRBV5-4 with TRBJ1-5; D unresolved. From germline, CDR1 is SGHNT and CDR2 YYREEE (reference sequence). The CDR3 has 15 amino acids. The V gene lost 4 bases and the J gene lost 2 bases, with 13 bases spanning the gap. CDR3 region: CASSAGPSGNQPQHF. The CDR3 DNA is TGTGCCAGCAGCGCCGGACCTAGCGGCAATCAGCCCCAGCATTTT.

The chain employs TRBV5-1 and TRBJ1-5; D is possibly TRBD1 (5 bases). Germline CDR1 is SGHRS and CDR2 is YFSETQ. The CDR3 extends over 16 amino acids. The germline V and J ends were trimmed by 8 bases and 0 bases, with 18 bases remaining between them. CDR3: CARVGRAPCSNQPQHF. DNA of the CDR3: TGCGCCAGAGTGGGCAGGGCCCCTTGTAGCAATCAGCCCCAGCATTTT.

This rearrangement joins TRBV28 to TRBJ2-3, with TRBD2 matching 11 bases. The V gene end was trimmed by 5 bases and the J gene end by 8 bases; junction bases not matched to a gene: 9. The CDR3 is made up of 15 amino acids. Germline V gene sequence: CDR1 MDHEN, CDR2 SYDVKM. CDR3 sequence reads: CASSQWTSGRPTQYF. CDR3 DNA sequence: TGTGCCAGCAGTCAATGGACTAGCGGGCGCCCTACGCAGTATTTT.

The genes are TRBV5-1 and TRBJ2-7; TRBD1 might be the D (6 bases). This CDR3 region has 15 residues. Deletions cut 0 bases from V and 2 bases from J, with 12 bases between. CDR1 is SGHRS, CDR2 YFSETQ, per germline. The CDR3 is CASSLGHRETYEQYF. The CDR3, as DNA: TGCGCCAGCAGCTTGGGCCACAGGGAAACCTACGAGCAGTACTTC.

The chain joins TRBV30 to TRBJ1-3, with a tentative D call TRBD1 (5 bases). Germline-derived CDR1 and CDR2 are GTSNPN and SVGIG (reference sequence). The CDR3 extends over 13 amino acids. V lost 4 bases and J 2 bases, leaving 9 bases between the germline ends. CDR3 sequence reads: CAWTSGTGNTIYF. The CDR3 DNA sequence: TGTGCCTGGACGTCAGGGACTGGAAACACCATATATTTT.

The chain is built from TRBV6-5 and TRBJ1-1; no reliable D call. The V end lost 10 bases, the J end lost 6 bases, and 21 bases lay between the germline ends. This CDR3 spans 14 amino acids. Germline assignment: CDR1 MNHEY and CDR2 SVGAGI. The chain's CDR3 is CAIEARSGSAEAFF. CDR3 sequence (DNA): TGTGCCATCGAGGCCAGATCGGGGAGCGCTGAAGCTTTCTTT.

V usage is TRBV30 and J usage is TRBJ1-2; tentative D call: TRBD1 (6 bases). Germline values: CDR1 GTSNPN, CDR2 SVGIG (reference sequence). The CDR3 sequence is 12 residues long. The V gene lost 5 bases and the J gene lost 8 bases, with 15 bases spanning the gap. The CDR3 is CAWGFRTAGYTF. In DNA form, the CDR3 reads TGTGCCTGGGGATTCCGGACAGCCGGCTACACCTTC.

This CDR3 is CACTRLIVNTEAFF. The CDR3 bases are TGTGCCTGCACTAGGTTAATTGTGAACACTGAAGCTTTCTTT. The chain carries TRBV30 and TRBJ1-1; D call uncertain. This CDR3 spans 14 amino acids. The V and J ends lost 6 bases and 0 bases respectively, with 14 bases between them. The germline V gene encodes CDR1 GTSNPN and CDR2 SVGIG (reference sequence). Looking up the rest from reference TRBV30 and TRBJ1-1 gives the full variable domain: SQTIHQWPATLVQPVGSPLSLECTVEGTSNPNLYWYRQAAGRGLQLLFYSVGIGQISSEVPQNLSASRPQDRQFILSSKKLLLSDSGFYLCACTRLIVNTEAFFGQGTRLTVV.

The rearrangement links TRBV10-3 to TRBJ2-7; 9 nucleotides align to TRBD1. V was clipped by 7 bases and J by 3 bases; unmatched bases: 7. Per the germline V gene, CDR1 is ENHRY and CDR2 is SYGVKD. The CDR3 is 14 residues long. CDR3 region: CAITREDRGYEQYF. CDR3 coding DNA: TGTGCCATCACTCGCGAGGACAGGGGCTACGAGCAGTACTTC.

The chain carries TRBV9 and TRBJ2-7; TRBD1 matches at 9 bases. The CDR3 contains 16 residues. The junction had 8 bases not matched to a gene; V was cut back by 4 bases and J by 0 bases. Germline V lookup: CDR1 SGDLS, CDR2 YYNGEE. The CDR3, as DNA: TGTGCCAGCAGCACCCACAGGGGGCTCTCCTCCTACGAGCAGTACTTC. Amino acids: CASSTHRGLSSYEQYF.

The chain couples TRBV9 to TRBJ1-2, with 7 bases lining up with TRBD1. Germline V gene sequence: CDR1 SGDLS, CDR2 YYNGEE. Losses at the gene ends were 1 base for V and 3 bases for J; bases not matched to a gene: 9. The CDR3 is 16 amino acids. The CDR3 reads CASSVSVGQDYYGYTF. DNA for the CDR3: TGTGCCAGCAGCGTAAGTGTAGGACAGGACTACTATGGCTACACCTTC.

The chain has TRBV5-6 and TRBJ2-3; no clear D gene. Trimming cost V 0 bases and J 0 bases, with 14 bases left between them. In germline, CDR1 is SGHDT, CDR2 YYEEEE. This CDR3 comprises 17 residues. CDR3 loop: CASSLDIGLQSTDTQYF. The CDR3, as DNA: TGTGCCAGCAGCTTGGACATCGGTCTTCAGAGCACAGATACGCAGTATTTT.

This chain links TRBV14 with TRBJ1-1; D ambiguous. V lost 4 bases to trimming and J lost 5 bases, with 11 bases between them. The CDR3 is 13 residues long. Germline CDR1 and CDR2: SGHDN and FVKESK. The CDR3 DNA reads TGTGCCAGCAGCCTCGAAAGCGGGACTGAAGCTTTCTTT. Its protein product is CASSLESGTEAFF.

This chain connects TRBV30 to TRBJ2-5; D may be TRBD1 or TRBD2 (7 bases each). The DNA end favors TRBJ2-7, so the J call may be wrong. This CDR3 comprises 14 residues. Looked up from germline, CDR1 is GTSNPN and CDR2 is SVGIG (reference sequence). DNA for the CDR3: TGTGCCTGGACCCCGGGGGGACAGTTCTACGAGCAGTACTTC. Translated, it gives CAWTPGGQFYEQYF.

The V and J genes are TRBV29-1 and TRBJ2-2, with 7 positions matching TRBD1. CDR1 and CDR2 from the germline V gene are SQVTM and ANQGSEA. With V trimmed by 8 bases and J by 0 bases, 6 bases remained unmatched. CDR3 length: 14 amino acids. The CDR3, as DNA: TGCAGCACGTCCGGGACAGCGAACACCGGGGAGCTGTTTTTT. Amino acid sequence: CSTSGTANTGELFF.

The chain carries TRBV7-8 and TRBJ2-7; D is ambiguous. The CDR3 covers 14 residues. CDR1 SGHVS and CDR2 FQNEAQ come from the germline V gene. Between the trimmed V and J ends, which lost 8 bases and 0 bases, there was a span of 14 bases. CDR3 residues: CASSLRTSSYEQYF. CDR3 coding DNA: TGTGCCAGCTCTTTGCGGACCTCCTCCTACGAGCAGTACTTC. Using reference TRBV7-8 and TRBJ2-7 for the parts outside the CDR3, the full variable domain is GAGVSQSPRYKVAKRGQDVALRCDPISGHVSLFWYQQALGQGPEFLTYFQNEAQLDKSGLPSDRFFAERPEGSVSTLKIQRTQQEDSAVYLCASSLRTSSYEQYFGPGTRLTVT.

The chain joins TRBV19 to TRBJ2-7, with TRBD1 matching over 11 bases. The CDR3 has 13 residues. Germline lookup yields CDR1 LNHDA and CDR2 SQIVND (reference sequence). V lost 10 bases, J lost 7 bases, and 9 bases stayed unmatched. CDR3 DNA: TGTGCCACAGGGACAGGGGGGTCGGGTGAGCAGTACTTC. Protein product: CATGTGGSGEQYF.

The chain couples TRBV9 to TRBJ1-2; D may be TRBD1 (6 bases). Trimming took off 4 bases at V and 4 bases at J, with 17 bases between the two ends. This CDR3 comprises 15 residues. Per the germline V gene, CDR1 is SGDLS and CDR2 is YYNGEE. CDR3 region: CASSSGHLPPYGYTF. Here the CDR3 DNA reads TGTGCCAGCAGCTCGGGACATCTTCCACCCTATGGCTACACCTTC.

This chain connects TRBV6-1 to TRBJ2-7; TRBD2 might be the D (6 bases). Germline-derived CDR1 and CDR2 are MNHNS and SASEGT. Deletions cut 4 bases from V and 2 bases from J, with 9 bases between. The CDR3 contains 13 residues. CDR3 sequence: CASSVSGAYEQYF. The CDR3, as DNA: TGTGCCAGCAGTGTTTCGGGGGCCTACGAGCAGTACTTC.

The V call is TRBV7-6, the J call TRBJ2-5, with D maybe TRBD2 (5 bases). The CDR3 contains 13 residues. Germline CDR1 is SGHVS and CDR2 is FNYEAQ. V was shortened by 8 bases and J by 7 bases, with 17 bases between the two germline ends. The CDR3 DNA reads as TGTGCCAGCGAGAGCGTGAGGGATGCGACCCAGTACTTC. Its protein product is CASESVRDATQYF.

This chain connects TRBV5-1 to TRBJ2-7; D might be TRBD1 (6 bases). This CDR3 has 14 amino acids. V lost 0 bases to trimming and J lost 9 bases, with 16 bases between them. Germline loops: CDR1 SGHRS, CDR2 YFSETQ. The CDR3, as DNA: TGCGCCAGCAGCTTGGAACAGGGTTCTGGAGTGCAGTACTTC. Translated, it gives CASSLEQGSGVQYF.

This clone was counted between two and nine times. The V gene is TRBV30, the J gene TRBJ1-2; unclear D gene. CDR1 is GTSNPN and CDR2 is SVGIG in the germline V gene (reference sequence). Trimming cost V 2 bases and J 6 bases, with 7 bases left between them. This CDR3 region has 11 residues. CDR3 nucleotides: TGTGCCTGGAGTCTTCTCGATGGCTACACCTTC. The encoded protein is CAWSLLDGYTF.

The chain is built from TRBV5-1 and TRBJ2-2; maybe TRBD2 (5 bases). Between the trimmed V and J ends, which lost 4 bases and 4 bases, there was a span of 8 bases. CDR1 and CDR2 (germline): SGHRS, YFSETQ. The CDR3 length is 13 residues. In DNA form, the CDR3 reads TGCGCCAGCAGCCCCGAGGGCACCGGGGAGCTGTTTTTT. It specifies CASSPEGTGELFF.

The rearrangement links TRBV7-3 to TRBJ2-3; D possibly uses TRBD1 or TRBD2 (6 bases each). CDR3 length equals 14 residues. CDR1 is SGHTA, CDR2 FQGTGA, per germline. The V and J ends lost 6 bases and 2 bases respectively, with 12 bases between them. The CDR3 reads CASRQGGFTDTQYF. In DNA form, the CDR3 reads TGTGCCAGCAGGCAAGGGGGGTTCACAGATACGCAGTATTTT.

The V call is TRBV2, the J call TRBJ1-1; D might be TRBD1 (5 bases). Trimming pared 6 bases from V and 5 bases from J, leaving 7 bases between. This CDR3 has 11 residues. CDR1 is SNHLY and CDR2 is FYNNEI in the germline V gene. CDR3: CASRQGTEAFF. The CDR3 DNA reads as TGTGCCAGCAGGCAGGGTACTGAAGCTTTCTTT.